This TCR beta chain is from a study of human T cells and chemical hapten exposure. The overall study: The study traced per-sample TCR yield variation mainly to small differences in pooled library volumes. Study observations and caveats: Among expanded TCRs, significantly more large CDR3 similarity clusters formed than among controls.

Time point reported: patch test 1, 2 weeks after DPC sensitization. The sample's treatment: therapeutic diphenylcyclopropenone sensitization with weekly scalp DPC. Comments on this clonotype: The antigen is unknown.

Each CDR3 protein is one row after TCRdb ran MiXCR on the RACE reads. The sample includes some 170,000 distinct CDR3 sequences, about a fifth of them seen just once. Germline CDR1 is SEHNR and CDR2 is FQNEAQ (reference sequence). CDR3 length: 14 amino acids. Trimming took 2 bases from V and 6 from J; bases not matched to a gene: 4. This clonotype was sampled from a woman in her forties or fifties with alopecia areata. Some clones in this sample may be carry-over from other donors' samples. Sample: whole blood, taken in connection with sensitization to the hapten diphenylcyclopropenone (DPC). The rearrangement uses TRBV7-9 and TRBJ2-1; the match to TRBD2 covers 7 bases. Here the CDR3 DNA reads TGTGCCAGCAGCTTAATGCCGGGAGGCAATGAGCAGTTCTTC. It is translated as CASSLMPGGNEQFF.